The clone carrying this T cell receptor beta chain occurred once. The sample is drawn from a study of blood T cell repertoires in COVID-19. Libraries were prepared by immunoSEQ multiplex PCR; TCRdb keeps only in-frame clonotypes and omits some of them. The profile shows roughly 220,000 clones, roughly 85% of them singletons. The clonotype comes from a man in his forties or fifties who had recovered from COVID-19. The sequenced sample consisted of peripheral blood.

The CDR3 reads CAASPHRTDYEQYF. The CDR3 DNA reads as TGTGCCGCGAGCCCGCACCGGACAGATTACGAGCAGTACTTC. The chain combines TRBV28 with TRBJ2-7; tentative D call: TRBD1 (6 bases). Trimming removed 11 bases from V and 4 bases from J, with 21 bases in between. In germline, CDR1 is MDHEN, CDR2 SYDVKM. The CDR3 spans 14 residues. Complete variable domain (other parts from reference TRBV28 and TRBJ2-7): DVKVTQSSRYLVKRTGEKVFLECVQDMDHENMFWYRQDPGLGLRLIYFSYDVKMKEKGDIPEGYSVSREKKERFSLILESASTNQTSMYLCAASPHRTDYEQYFGPGTRLTVT.